This T cell receptor beta chain was found in a study of blood T cell repertoires in COVID-19. In the study overall: PBMCs, B-cell-depleted T cells, or T cells provided the cDNA or gDNA that made up the material.

Method: immunoSEQ multiplex PCR; TCRdb's copy keeps in-frame clones and lacks some. The data hold around 19,000 clones, with roughly 86% observed a single time. Germline loops: CDR1 SEHNR, CDR2 FQNEAQ (reference sequence). The CDR3 spans 12 residues. With 1 base removed from V and 3 bases from J, the gap between germline ends came to 4 bases. The chain joins TRBV7-9 to TRBJ2-7; the D is unclear. The specimen was peripheral blood. This clonotype was sampled from a human donor in a cohort sampled during active COVID-19. The donor label of this sample is uncertain. The CDR3 sequence: CASSLDHYEQYF. In nucleotides, the CDR3 is TGTGCCAGCAGCTTAGATCACTACGAGCAGTACTTC.